Ten or more counts support the clone carrying this T cell receptor (beta chain). Its antigen is not known. Hyperthyroidism was newly diagnosed in patients aged 18 to 65 (duration under 2 months). Clinical symptoms, serum thyroxine and TRAb, thyroid ultrasound and orbital computed tomography were used for the diagnoses. This specimen belongs to a study of T cells in Graves' hyperthyroidism and ophthalmopathy. Findings and caveats of the study: In validation, the model predicted ophthalmopathy. These predictions came a median roughly six months before onset. Most thyroid clonotypes that were expanded above 0.001 also turned up in blood.

TCR beta CDR3 region amplification was performed from RNA transcripts. The TCR CDR3 was amplified in a first-round RT-PCR using the HTBI primer set. TCRdb used MiXCR to reprocess the multiplex PCR reads, holding one entry per CDR3 protein. This sample carries about 840,000 distinct CDR3 sequences, around 38% of them seen once, and the ten largest clones take 7.5% to 9.5%. Germline V gene lookup returns CDR1 ENHRY and CDR2 SYGVKD. J lost 10 bases, V lost 6 bases, and 14 bases had no gene match. This CDR3 comprises 16 residues. Source material: blood. The sequence was collected from a man between 18 and 29 years old with Graves' hyperthyroidism. This chain links TRBV10-3 with TRBJ1-6, with 8 bases fitting TRBD1. CDR3 loop: CAIRPGSGQGESPLHF. CDR3 nucleotide sequence: TGTGCCATCAGGCCCGGATCAGGACAGGGAGAATCACCCCTCCACTTT.